This entry features one T cell receptor beta chain sequence. Source study methods: The authors estimated nucleated cell counts from reference gene primer amplification. Produced via immunoSEQ multiplex PCR; TCRdb's table is partial and in-frame only. Clonal size and the V and J genes are those of that table, whereas D and trimming came from the DNA. The data show about 100,000 clones, with 85% seen just once and roughly 13% held by the top ten. This sample was taken from a study of blood T cell repertoires in COVID-19. At the level of the study: Researchers got acute and convalescent COVID-19 samples from the United States, Italy and Spain. In each case, the material was cDNA or gDNA derived from T cells, B-cell-depleted T cells, or PBMCs.

CDR1 is SGHVS, CDR2 FQNEAQ, per germline. V was cut by 1 base and J by 5 bases, with 20 bases left in between. This CDR3 comprises 17 residues. This clonotype was sampled from a human donor in a cohort sampled during active COVID-19. V gene TRBV7-8 combines with J gene TRBJ1-1; TRBD1 might be the D (6 bases). Sequencing was done on a sample of peripheral blood. CDR3 sequence: CASSLVGLGQWGTEAFF. Written as DNA, the CDR3 is TGTGCCAGCAGCTTAGTGGGTCTTGGACAGTGGGGGACTGAAGCTTTCTTT.